This T cell receptor beta chain emerged from a study of identical twins. Study results and limitations: Those out-of-frame alpha sequences shared by twins showed an excess of low generation probability. Invariant MAIT and iNKT cells could partly confound zero-insertion analyses.

Unmatched junction bases numbered 17, after V lost 6 bases and J lost 4 bases. CDR3 size: 17 residues. Looked up from germline, CDR1 is MDHEN and CDR2 is SYDVKM. TCRdb passed the 5' RACE reads through MiXCR, listing each CDR3 protein once. The top ten clones hold 9% to 10% of a sample with a few hundred thousand distinct CDR3 sequences, more than 9% of them seen once. This clonotype came up a few times. Its matching antigen is unknown. The sequence was obtained from a man aged 50-60 years in good health. The chain has TRBV28 and TRBJ1-2; 7 bases are a match to TRBD1. Input material: memory T cells sorted from blood. CDR3 DNA sequence: TGTGCCAGCAGGGGATCTCGTAGGGGGACAGAAATCTATGGCTACACCTTC. This encodes CASRGSRRGTEIYGYTF.